This entry concerns a single T cell receptor (beta chain). The data belong to a study of blood T cell repertoires in COVID-19. The repertoire was sequenced with immunoSEQ multiplex PCR; TCRdb's copy has only in-frame clones and lacks some. The sample shows tens of thousands of clones, approximately 86% of them seen only once. V was trimmed by 1 base and J by 4 bases, leaving 26 bases between them. This CDR3 is built from 19 residues. CDR1 is LGHNA, CDR2 YNFKEQ, per germline. The chain couples TRBV4-2 to TRBJ2-7; possible D gene TRBD2, 5 bases. Sequenced: peripheral blood. The clonotype was recovered from a woman aged 80 or over with active or convalescent COVID-19. CDR3: CASSQVLRTQSVSWYEQYF. The CDR3 DNA follows: TGTGCCAGCAGCCAAGTTCTGCGGACTCAATCGGTAAGTTGGTACGAGCAGTACTTC.